There are a few counts of the clone carrying this T cell receptor beta chain. Antigen: not known. TCRdb's copy holds only in-frame clones and misses some; the assay was immunoSEQ multiplex PCR. The sample includes around 31,000 clones, about 79% of them seen just once. This CDR3 is built from 16 residues. Germline-derived CDR1 and CDR2 are MNHNY and SVGAGI (reference sequence). After removal of 2 bases from V and 3 bases from J, the junction contained 7 bases not matched to a gene. The data belong to a study of Tregs in tolerant kidney transplant recipients. Study overall: Antibodies separated recipient from donor cells. Findings of the study overall: This study did not directly address biological reproducibility. Validation in larger populations is needed because few patients were studied. Tregs expanded with activated donor B cells seemed most donor-specific.

The sample was Tregs from blood cultured with allogeneic cells. The source of this sequence is a human donor in good health. J is TRBJ2-1 and V is TRBV6-6; 7 nucleotides line up with TRBD2. CDR3 loop: CASSYPSGTVYNEQFF. DNA of the CDR3: TGTGCCAGCAGTTACCCCAGCGGGACCGTCTACAATGAGCAGTTCTTC.